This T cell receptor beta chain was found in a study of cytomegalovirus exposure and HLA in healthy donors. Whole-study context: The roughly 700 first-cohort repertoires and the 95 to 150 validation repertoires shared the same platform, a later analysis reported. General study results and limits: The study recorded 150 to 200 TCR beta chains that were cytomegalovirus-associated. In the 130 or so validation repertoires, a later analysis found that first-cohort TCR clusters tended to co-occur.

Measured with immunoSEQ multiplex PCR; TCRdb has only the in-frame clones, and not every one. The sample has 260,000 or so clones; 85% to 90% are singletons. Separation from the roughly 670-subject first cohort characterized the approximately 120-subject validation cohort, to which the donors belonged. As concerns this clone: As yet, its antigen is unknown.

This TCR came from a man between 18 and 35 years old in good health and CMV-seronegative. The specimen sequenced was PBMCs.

The CDR3 coding sequence is TGTGCCAGCAGTTACTTTACCGGGAGGGAGCAGTTCTTC. Protein product: CASSYFTGREQFF. The chain carries TRBV6-5 and TRBJ2-1, with 7 bases matching TRBD2. CDR1 is MNHEY, CDR2 SVGAGI, per germline. CDR3 size: 13 residues. V lost 1 base and J lost 10; bases outside the gene matches: 4.